What follows describes a single T cell receptor (beta chain). Its target is not known. This sample is part of a study of CD8 T cells in ankylosing spondylitis. Study-wide results and caveats: Seemingly distinctive of ankylosing spondylitis blood was a TCR beta motif formed by eight highly homologous variants. Matched ankylosing spondylitis synovial fluid reportedly showed significant enrichment of disease-linked clones. Within peripheral blood, clones linked to disease were CD8+ and relatively rare.

The J segment lost 0 bases and the V segment lost 4 bases, leaving 7 bases of the junction unmatched. CDR3 length equals 16 residues. CDR1 is KGHSH and CDR2 is LQKENI in the germline V gene. TCRdb passed the 5' RACE reads through MiXCR, listing each CDR3 protein once. The repertoire holds 150,000 to 200,000 distinct CDR3 sequences, with around 32% as singletons. The chain employs TRBV18 and TRBJ1-1, with TRBD1 identical over 8 bases. The origin of this receptor is a male donor with ankylosing spondylitis. The material sequenced was synovial fluid, either unsorted or a sorted T cell fraction (not recorded which). The CDR3 protein is CASSRQGPDMNTEAFF. The CDR3 coding sequence is TGTGCCAGCTCACGACAGGGGCCCGATATGAACACTGAAGCTTTCTTT. Full variable domain (rest looked up from reference TRBV18 and TRBJ1-1): NAGVMQNPRHLVRRRGQEARLRCSPMKGHSHVYWYRQLPEEGLKFMVYLQKENIIDESGMPKERFSAEFPKEGPSILRIQQVVRGDSAAYFCASSRQGPDMNTEAFFGQGTRLTVV.